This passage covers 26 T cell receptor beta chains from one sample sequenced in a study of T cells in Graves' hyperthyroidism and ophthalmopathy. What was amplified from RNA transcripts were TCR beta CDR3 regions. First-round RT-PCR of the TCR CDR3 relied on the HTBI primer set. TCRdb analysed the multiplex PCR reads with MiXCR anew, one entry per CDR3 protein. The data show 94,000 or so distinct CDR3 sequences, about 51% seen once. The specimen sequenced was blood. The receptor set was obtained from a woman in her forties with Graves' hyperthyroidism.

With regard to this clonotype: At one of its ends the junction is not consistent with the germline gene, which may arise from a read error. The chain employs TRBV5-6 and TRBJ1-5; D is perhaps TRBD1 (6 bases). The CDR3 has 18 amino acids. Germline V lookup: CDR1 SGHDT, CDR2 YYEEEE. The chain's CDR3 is CASSQDTGGGRFNQPQHF. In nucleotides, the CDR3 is TGCGCCAGCAGCCAAGACACAGGAGGGGGTCGATTTAATCAGCCCCAGCATTTT. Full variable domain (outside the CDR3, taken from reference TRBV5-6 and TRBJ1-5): DAGVTQSPTHLIKTRGQQVTLRCSPKSGHDTVSWYQQALGQGPQFIFQYYEEEERQRGNFPDRFSGHQFPNYSSELNVNALLLGDSALYLCASSQDTGGGRFNQPQHFGDGTRLSIL.

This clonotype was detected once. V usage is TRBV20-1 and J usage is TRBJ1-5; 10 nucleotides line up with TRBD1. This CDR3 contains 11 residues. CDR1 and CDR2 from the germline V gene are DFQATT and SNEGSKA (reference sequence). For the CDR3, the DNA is TGCAGCGCCCGGACAGGGGGGGCCCAGCATTTT. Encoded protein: CSARTGGAQHF.

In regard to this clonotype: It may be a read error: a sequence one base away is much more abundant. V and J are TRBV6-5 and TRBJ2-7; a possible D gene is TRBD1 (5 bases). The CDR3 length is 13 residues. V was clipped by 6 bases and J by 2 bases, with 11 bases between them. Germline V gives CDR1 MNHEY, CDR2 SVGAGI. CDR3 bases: TGTGCCAGCAGAAGACAGTCCGCCTACGAGCAGTACTTC. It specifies CASRRQSAYEQYF.

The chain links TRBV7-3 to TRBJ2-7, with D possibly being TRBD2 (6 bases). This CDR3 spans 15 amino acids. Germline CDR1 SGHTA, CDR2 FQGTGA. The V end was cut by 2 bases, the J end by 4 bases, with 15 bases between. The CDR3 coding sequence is TGTGCCAGCAGCTTAGGGGCGGGGAAAGAATACGAGCAGTACTTC. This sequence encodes CASSLGAGKEYEQYF.

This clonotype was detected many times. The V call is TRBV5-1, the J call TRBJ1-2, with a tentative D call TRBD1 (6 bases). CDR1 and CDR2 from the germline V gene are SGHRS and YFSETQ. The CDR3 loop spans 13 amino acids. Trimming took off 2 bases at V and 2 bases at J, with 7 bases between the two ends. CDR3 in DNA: TGCGCCAGCAGCTTCGGACAGAACTATGGCTACACCTTC. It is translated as CASSFGQNYGYTF.

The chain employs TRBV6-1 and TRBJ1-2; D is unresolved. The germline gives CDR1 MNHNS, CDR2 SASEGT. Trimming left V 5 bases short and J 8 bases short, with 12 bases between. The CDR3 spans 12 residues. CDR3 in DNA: TGTGCCAGCAGTCTTAGCGGGAGCGGCTACACCTTC. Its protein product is CASSLSGSGYTF.

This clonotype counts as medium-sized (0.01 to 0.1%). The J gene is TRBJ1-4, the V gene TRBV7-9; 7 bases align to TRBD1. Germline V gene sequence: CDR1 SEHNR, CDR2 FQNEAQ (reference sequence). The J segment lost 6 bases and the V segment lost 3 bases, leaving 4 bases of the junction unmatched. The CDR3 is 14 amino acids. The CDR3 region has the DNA TGTGCCAGCAGCTTGGTGGGGACAGATGAAAAACTGTTTTTT. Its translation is CASSLVGTDEKLFF.

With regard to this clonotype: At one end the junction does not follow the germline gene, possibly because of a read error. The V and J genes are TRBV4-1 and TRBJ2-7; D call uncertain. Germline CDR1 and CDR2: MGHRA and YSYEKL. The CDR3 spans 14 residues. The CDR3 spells CASSLMGSVGEQHF. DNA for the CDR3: TGCGCCAGCAGCCTTATGGGCTCGGTGGGCGAGCAGCACTTC.

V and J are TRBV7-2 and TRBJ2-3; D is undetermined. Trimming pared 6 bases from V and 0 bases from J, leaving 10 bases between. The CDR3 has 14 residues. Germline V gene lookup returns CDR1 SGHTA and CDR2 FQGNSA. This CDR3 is CASREQLSTDTQYF. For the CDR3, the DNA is TGTGCCAGCAGAGAGCAACTTAGCACAGATACGCAGTATTTT.

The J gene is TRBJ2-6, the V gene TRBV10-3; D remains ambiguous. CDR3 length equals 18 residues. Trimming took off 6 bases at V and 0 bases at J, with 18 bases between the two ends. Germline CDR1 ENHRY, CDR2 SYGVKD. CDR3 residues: CAISVEWQYFSGANVLTF. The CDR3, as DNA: TGTGCCATCAGCGTCGAGTGGCAGTATTTCTCTGGGGCCAACGTCCTGACTTTC.

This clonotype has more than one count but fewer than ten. The CDR3 DNA reads TGCAGTGCTAGAGGGACAGGGAGGACTGAAGCTTTCTTT. It yields the protein CSARGTGRTEAFF. The genes are TRBV20-1 and TRBJ1-1, with 8 positions matching TRBD1. The CDR3 runs to 13 residues. CDR1 DFQATT and CDR2 SNEGSKA come from the germline V gene (reference sequence). With V trimmed by 1 base and J by 5 bases, 3 bases remained unmatched.

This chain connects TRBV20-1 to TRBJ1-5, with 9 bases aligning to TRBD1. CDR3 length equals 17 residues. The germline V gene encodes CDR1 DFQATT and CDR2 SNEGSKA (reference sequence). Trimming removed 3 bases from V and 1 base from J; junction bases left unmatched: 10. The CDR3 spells CSASGVGTGKSNQPQHF. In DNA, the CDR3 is TGCAGTGCTAGTGGCGTTGGGACAGGGAAGAGCAATCAGCCCCAGCATTTT.

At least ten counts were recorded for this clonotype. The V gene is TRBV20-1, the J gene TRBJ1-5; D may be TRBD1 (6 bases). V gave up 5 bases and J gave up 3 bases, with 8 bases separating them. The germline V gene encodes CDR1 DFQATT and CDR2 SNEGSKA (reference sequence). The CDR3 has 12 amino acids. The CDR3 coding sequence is TGCAGTGCTGGACAGCCCAATCAGCCCCAGCATTTT. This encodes CSAGQPNQPQHF.

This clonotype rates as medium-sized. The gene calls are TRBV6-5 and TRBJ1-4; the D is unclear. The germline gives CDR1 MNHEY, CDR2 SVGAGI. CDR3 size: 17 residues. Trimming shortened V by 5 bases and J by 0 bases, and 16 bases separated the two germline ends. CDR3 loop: CASSRSRAVATNEKLFF. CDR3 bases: TGTGCCAGCAGTCGTTCCCGGGCCGTGGCAACTAATGAAAAACTGTTTTTT.

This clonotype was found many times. The CDR3 bases are TGCGCCAGCAGCTTGGCTACTAGCGGGCCCTACGAGCAGTACTTC. Translating gives CASSLATSGPYEQYF. The rearrangement uses TRBV5-1 and TRBJ2-7, with 9 bases aligning to TRBD2. The V segment lost 0 bases and the J segment 2 bases; nucleotides outside the gene matches: 3. Germline CDR1 is SGHRS and CDR2 is YFSETQ. CDR3 length equals 15 residues.

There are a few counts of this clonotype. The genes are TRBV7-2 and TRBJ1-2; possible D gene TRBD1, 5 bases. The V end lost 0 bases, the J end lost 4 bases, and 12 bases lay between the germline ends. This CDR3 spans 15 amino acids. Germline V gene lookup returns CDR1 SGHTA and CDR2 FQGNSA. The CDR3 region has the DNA TGTGCCAGCAGCTTAGCGTACCGCGGGACCTATGGCTACACCTTC. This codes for CASSLAYRGTYGYTF. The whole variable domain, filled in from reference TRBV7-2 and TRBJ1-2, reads GAGVSQSPSNKVTEKGKDVELRCDPISGHTALYWYRQSLGQGLEFLIYFQGNSAPDKSGLPSDRFSAERTGGSVSTLTIQRTQQEDSAVYLCASSLAYRGTYGYTFGSGTRLTVV.

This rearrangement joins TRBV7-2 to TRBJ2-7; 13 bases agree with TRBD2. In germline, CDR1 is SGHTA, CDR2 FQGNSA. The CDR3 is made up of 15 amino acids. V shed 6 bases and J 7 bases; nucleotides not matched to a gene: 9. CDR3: CASSWTSGRVSEQYF. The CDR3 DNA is TGTGCCAGCAGTTGGACTAGCGGGAGAGTGAGTGAGCAGTACTTC.

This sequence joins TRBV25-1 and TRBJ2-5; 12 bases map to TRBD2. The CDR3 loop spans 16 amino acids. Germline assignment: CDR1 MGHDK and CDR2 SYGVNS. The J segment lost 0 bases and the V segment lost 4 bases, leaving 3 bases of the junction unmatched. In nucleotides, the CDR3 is TGTGCCAGCAGTGCAGGGACTAGCGGGTACCAAGAGACCCAGTACTTC. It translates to CASSAGTSGYQETQYF.

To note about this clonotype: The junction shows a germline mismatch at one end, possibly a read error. The CDR3 DNA follows: TGTGCCAGCAGCTACACCGGCAATCAGCCCCAGCATTTT. Translation gives CASSYTGNQPQHF. V usage is TRBV5-1 and J usage is TRBJ1-5, with D hard to call. The CDR3 contains 13 residues. Germline CDR1 is SGHRS and CDR2 is YFSETQ.

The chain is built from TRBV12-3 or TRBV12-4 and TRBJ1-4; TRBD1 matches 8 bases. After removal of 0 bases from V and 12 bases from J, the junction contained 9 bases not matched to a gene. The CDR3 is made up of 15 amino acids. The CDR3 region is CASSLALDPTGELFF. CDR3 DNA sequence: TGTGCCAGCAGTTTAGCGCTGGACCCGACAGGGGAACTGTTTTTT.

CDR3: CAIGQAGLAFTYEQYF. As DNA, the CDR3 is TGTGCCATCGGGCAAGCGGGACTAGCCTTTACCTACGAGCAGTACTTC. The genes are TRBV10-3 and TRBJ2-7; 9 nucleotides align to TRBD2. This CDR3 contains 16 residues. The germline CDR1 and CDR2 sequences are ENHRY and SYGVKD. V lost 8 bases and J lost 2; bases outside the gene matches: 13.

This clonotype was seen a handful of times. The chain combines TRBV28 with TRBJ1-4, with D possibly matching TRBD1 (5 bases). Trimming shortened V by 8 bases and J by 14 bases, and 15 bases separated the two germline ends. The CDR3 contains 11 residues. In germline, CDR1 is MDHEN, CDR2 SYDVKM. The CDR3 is CASLDLGRLFF. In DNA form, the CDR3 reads TGTGCCAGCCTAGATCTGGGGCGGCTGTTTTTT.

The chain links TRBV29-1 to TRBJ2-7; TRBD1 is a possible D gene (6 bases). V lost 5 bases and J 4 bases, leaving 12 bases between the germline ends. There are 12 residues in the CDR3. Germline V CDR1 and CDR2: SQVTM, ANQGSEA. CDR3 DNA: TGCAGCGTTACCGGGACAAGGTACGAGCAGTACTTC. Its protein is CSVTGTRYEQYF.

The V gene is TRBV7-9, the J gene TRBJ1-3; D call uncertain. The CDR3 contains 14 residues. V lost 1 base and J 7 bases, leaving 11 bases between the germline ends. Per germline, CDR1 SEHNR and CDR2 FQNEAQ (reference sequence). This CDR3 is CASSLVVSPNTIYF. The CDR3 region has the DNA TGTGCCAGCAGCTTAGTGGTTAGCCCGAACACCATATATTTT.

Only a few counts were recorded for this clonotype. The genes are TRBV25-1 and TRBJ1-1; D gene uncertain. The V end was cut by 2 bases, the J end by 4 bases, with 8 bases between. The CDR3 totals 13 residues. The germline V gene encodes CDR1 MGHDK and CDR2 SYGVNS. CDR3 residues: CASSEIGITEAFF. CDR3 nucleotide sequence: TGTGCCAGCAGTGAAATAGGGATCACTGAAGCTTTCTTT. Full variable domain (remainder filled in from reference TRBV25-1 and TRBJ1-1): EADIYQTPRYLVIGTGKKITLECSQTMGHDKMYWYQQDPGMELHLIHYSYGVNSTEKGDLSSESTVSRIRTEHFPLTLESARPSHTSQYLCASSEIGITEAFFGQGTRLTVV.

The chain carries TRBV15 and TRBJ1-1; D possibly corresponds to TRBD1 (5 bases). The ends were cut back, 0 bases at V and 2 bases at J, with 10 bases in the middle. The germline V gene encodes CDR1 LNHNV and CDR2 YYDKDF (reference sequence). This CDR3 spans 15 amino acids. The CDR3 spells CATSRESGDNTEAFF. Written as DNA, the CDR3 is TGTGCCACCAGCAGAGAAAGCGGGGACAACACTGAAGCTTTCTTT. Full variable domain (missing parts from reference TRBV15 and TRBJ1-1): DAMVIQNPRYQVTQFGKPVTLSCSQTLNHNVMYWYQQKSSQAPKLLFHYYDKDFNNEADTPDNFQSRRPNTSFCFLDIRSPGLGDTAMYLCATSRESGDNTEAFFGQGTRLTVV.